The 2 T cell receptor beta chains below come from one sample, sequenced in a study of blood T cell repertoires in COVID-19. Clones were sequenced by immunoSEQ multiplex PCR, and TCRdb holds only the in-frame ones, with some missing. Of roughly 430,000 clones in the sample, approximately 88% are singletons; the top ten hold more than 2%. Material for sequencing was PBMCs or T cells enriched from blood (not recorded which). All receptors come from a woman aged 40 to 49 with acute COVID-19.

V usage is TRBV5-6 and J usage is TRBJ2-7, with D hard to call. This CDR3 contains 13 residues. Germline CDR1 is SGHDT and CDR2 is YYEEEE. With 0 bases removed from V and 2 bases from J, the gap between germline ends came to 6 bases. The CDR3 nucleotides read TGTGCCAGCAGCTTGGTGTTTACCTACGAGCAGTACTTC. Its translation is CASSLVFTYEQYF.

This CDR3 is CASRGRGDNEKLFF. DNA for the CDR3: TGTGCCAGCAGGGGGAGGGGAGACAATGAAAAACTGTTTTTT. This sequence joins TRBV6-5 and TRBJ1-4, with D perhaps TRBD1 (5 bases). The ends were cut back, 6 bases at V and 5 bases at J, with 13 bases in the middle. The CDR3 sequence is 14 residues long. Germline values: CDR1 MNHEY, CDR2 SVGAGI.